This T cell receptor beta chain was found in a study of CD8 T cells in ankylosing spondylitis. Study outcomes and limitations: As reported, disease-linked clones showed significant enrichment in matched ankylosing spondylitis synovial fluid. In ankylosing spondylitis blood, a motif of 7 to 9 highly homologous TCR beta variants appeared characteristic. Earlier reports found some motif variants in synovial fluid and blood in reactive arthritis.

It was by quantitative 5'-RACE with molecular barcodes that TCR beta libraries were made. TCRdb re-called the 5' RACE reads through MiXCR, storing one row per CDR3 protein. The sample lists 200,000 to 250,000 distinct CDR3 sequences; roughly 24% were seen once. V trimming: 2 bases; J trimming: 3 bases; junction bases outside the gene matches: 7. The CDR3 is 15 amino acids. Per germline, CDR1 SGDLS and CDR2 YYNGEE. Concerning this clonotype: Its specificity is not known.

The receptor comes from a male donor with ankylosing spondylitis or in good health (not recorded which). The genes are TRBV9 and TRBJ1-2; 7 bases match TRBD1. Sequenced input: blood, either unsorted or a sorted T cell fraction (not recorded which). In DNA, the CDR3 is TGTGCCAGCAGCGTGAGGACAGGCGCCCACTATGGCTACACCTTC. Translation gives CASSVRTGAHYGYTF.